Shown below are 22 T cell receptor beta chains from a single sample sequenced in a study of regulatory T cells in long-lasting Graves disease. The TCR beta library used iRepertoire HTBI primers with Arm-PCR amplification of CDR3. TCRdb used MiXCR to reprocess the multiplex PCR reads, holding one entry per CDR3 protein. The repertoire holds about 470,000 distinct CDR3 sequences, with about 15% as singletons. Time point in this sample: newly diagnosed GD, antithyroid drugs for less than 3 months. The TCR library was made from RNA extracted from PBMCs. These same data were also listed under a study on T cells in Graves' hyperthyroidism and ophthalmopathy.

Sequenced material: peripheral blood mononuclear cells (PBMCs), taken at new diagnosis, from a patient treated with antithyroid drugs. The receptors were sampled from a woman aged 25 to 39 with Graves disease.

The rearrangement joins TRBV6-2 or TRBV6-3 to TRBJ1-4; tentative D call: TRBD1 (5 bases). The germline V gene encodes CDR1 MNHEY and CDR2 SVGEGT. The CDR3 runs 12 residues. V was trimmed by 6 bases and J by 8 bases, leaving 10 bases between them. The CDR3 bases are TGTGCCAGCAGAAAGGGGAACGAAAAACTGTTTTTT. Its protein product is CASRKGNEKLFF.

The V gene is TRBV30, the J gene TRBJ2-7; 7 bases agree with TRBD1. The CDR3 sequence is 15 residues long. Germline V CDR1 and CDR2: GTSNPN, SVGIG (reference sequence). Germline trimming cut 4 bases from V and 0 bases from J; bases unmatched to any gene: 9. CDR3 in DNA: TGTGCCTGGAATGTACCCCGGACAGGCTCCTACGAGCAGTACTTC. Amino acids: CAWNVPRTGSYEQYF.

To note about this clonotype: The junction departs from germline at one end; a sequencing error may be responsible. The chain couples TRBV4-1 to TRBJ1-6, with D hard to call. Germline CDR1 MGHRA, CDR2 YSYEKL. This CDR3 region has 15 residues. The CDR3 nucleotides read TGCGCCAGCAGCCAAGATCGATGGGATAATTCACCCTTCCACTTT. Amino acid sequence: CASSQDRWDNSPFHF.

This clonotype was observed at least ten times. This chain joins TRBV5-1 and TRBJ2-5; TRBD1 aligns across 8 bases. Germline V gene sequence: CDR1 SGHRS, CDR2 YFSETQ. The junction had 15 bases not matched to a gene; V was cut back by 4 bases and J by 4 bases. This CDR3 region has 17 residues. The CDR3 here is CASSPGGQGRGGETQYF. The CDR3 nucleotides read TGCGCCAGCAGCCCAGGAGGACAGGGTAGGGGAGGAGAGACCCAGTACTTC.

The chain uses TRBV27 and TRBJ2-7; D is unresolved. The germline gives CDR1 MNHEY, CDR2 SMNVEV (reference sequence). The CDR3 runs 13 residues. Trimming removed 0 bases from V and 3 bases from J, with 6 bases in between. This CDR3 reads CASSLSDVYEQYF. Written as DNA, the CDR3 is TGTGCCAGCAGTTTATCGGATGTCTACGAGCAGTACTTC.

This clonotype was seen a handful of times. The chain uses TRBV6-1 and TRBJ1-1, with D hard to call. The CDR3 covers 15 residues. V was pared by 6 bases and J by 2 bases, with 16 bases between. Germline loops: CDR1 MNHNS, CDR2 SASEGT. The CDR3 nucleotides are TGTGCCAGCAGCCCTCAACGCAGGCTCAACACTGAAGCTTTCTTT. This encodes CASSPQRRLNTEAFF.

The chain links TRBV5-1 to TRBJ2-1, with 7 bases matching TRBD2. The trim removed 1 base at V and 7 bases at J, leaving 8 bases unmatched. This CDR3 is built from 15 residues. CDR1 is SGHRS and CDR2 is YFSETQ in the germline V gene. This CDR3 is CASSLTGGGLNEQFF. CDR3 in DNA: TGCGCCAGCAGCTTGACGGGAGGCGGGCTGAATGAGCAGTTCTTC.

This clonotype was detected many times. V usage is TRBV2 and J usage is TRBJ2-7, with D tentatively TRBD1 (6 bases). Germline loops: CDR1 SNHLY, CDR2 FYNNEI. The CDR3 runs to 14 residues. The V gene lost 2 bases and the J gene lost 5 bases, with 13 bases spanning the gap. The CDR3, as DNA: TGTGCCAGCAGTGAAAGCCGAACAGGGAACGAGCAGTACTTC. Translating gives CASSESRTGNEQYF.

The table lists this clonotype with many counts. Here the CDR3 reads CASSLSANSWDEQFF. In nucleotides, the CDR3 is TGTGCCAGCAGCTTAAGCGCGAATTCTTGGGATGAGCAGTTCTTC. This rearrangement joins TRBV7-9 to TRBJ2-1, with unresolved D. CDR3 size: 15 residues. Germline CDR1 SEHNR, CDR2 FQNEAQ (reference sequence). Trimming took 2 bases from V and 8 from J, leaving 16 bases between them.

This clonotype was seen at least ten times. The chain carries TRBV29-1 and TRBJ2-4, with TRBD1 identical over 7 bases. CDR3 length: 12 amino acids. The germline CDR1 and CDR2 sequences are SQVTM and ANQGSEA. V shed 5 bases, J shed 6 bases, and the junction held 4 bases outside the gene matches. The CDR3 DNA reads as TGCAGCGTTCCCGGGACAGCAAACATTCAGTACTTC. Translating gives CSVPGTANIQYF.

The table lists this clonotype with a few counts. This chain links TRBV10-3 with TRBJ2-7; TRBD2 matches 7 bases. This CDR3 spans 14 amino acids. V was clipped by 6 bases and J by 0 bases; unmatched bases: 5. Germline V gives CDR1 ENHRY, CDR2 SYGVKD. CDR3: CAIRPGTNSYEQYF. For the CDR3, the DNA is TGTGCCATCAGGCCCGGGACTAACTCCTACGAGCAGTACTTC.

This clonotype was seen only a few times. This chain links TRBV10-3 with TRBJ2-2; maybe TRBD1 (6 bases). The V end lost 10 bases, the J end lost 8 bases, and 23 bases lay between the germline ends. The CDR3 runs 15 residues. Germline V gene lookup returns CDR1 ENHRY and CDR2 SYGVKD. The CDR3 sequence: CATGTLGPTAGELFF. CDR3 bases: TGTGCCACTGGGACATTAGGACCTACTGCGGGGGAGCTGTTTTTT.

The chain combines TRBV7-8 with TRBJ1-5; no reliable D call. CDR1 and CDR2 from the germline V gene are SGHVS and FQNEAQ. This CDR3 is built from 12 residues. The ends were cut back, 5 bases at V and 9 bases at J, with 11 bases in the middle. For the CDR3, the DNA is TGTGCCAGCAGCCCCGAGTCCGGGCCCCAGCATTTT. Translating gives CASSPESGPQHF. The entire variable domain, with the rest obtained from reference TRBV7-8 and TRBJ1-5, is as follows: GAGVSQSPRYKVAKRGQDVALRCDPISGHVSLFWYQQALGQGPEFLTYFQNEAQLDKSGLPSDRFFAERPEGSVSTLKIQRTQQEDSAVYLCASSPESGPQHFGDGTRLSIL.

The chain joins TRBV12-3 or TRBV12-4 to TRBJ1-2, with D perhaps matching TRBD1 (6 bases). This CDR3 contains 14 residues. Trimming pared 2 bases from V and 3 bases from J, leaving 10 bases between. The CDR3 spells CASSLSDRYYGYTF. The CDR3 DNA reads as TGTGCCAGCAGTTTATCGGACAGATACTATGGCTACACCTTC.

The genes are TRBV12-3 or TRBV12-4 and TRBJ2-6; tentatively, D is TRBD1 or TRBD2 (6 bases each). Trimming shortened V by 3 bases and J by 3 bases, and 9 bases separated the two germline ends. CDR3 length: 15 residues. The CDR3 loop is CASSLGGHGANVLTF. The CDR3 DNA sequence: TGTGCCAGCAGTTTGGGGGGCCATGGGGCCAACGTCCTGACTTTC.

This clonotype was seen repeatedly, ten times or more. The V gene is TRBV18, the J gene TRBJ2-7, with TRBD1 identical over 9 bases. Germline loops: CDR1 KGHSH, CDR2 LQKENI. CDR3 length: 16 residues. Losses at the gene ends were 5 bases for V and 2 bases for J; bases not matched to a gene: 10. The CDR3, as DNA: TGTGCCAGCTCAAATCCGGGACAGGGTGTCACCTACGAGCAGTACTTC. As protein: CASSNPGQGVTYEQYF.

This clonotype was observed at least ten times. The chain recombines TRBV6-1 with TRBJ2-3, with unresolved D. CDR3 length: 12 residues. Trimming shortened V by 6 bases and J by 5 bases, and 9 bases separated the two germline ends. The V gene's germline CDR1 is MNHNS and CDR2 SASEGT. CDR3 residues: CASRWGKDTQYF. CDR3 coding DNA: TGTGCCAGCAGATGGGGAAAAGATACGCAGTATTTT.

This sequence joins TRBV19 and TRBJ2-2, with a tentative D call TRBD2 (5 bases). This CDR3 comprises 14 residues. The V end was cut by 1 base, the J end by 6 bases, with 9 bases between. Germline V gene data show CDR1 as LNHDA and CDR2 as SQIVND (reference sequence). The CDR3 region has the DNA TGTGCCAGTAGTATAGCCTGGAGGCCCGGGGAGCTGTTTTTT. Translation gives CASSIAWRPGELFF.

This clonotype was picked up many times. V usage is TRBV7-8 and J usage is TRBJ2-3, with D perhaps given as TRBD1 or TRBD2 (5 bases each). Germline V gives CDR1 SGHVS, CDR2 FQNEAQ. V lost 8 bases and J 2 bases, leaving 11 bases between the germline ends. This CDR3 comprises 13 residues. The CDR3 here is CASRRDPTDTQYF. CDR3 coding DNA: TGTGCCAGCCGCCGGGACCCCACAGATACGCAGTATTTT.

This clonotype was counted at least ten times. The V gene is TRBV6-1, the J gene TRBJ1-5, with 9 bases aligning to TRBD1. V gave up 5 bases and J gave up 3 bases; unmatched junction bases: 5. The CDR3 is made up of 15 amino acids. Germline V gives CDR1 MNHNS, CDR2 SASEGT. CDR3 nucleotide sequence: TGTGCCAGCAGTCTCCGGGACAGGGACAATCAGCCCCAGCATTTT. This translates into CASSLRDRDNQPQHF.

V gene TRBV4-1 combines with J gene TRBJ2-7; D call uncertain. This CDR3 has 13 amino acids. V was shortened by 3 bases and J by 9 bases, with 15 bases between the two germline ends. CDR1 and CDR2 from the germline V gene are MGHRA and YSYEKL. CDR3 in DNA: TGCGCCAGCAGCCAGAGCCTAGTTTCAGGGCAGTACTTC. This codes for CASSQSLVSGQYF.

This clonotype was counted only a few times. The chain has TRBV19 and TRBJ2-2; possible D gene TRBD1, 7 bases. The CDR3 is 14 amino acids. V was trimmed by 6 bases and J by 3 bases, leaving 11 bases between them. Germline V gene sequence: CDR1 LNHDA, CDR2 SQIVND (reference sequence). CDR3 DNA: TGTGCCAGTAGGGAGGGACAGTACACCGGGGAGCTGTTTTTT. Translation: CASREGQYTGELFF.